This TCR beta chain comes out of a study of T-cell memory formation after mild COVID-19 listed by TCRdb under 2021. Broadly, across the study: Most TCR sequence clusters were specific to one of the two donors. T-cell clones expanding and contracting after mild COVID-19 in a couple of donors were tracked by longitudinal TCRalpha and TCRbeta repertoire sequencing. The cohort comprised two young, previously healthy adult volunteers, one female and one male. What the study reported, not specific to this receptor: Some responding clones were detected in pre-infection memory, suggesting pre-existing cross-reactive memory T cells joined the SARS-CoV-2 response. Only a couple of mild cases were covered by the study, and larger cohorts that include severe cases with pre-infection samples were considered necessary. Clones that contracted from day 15 to 85 showed balanced CD4/CD8 phenotypes, whereas a second wave of clones that expanded from day 15 to 37 leaned towards CD4+. Contracting CD4+ clones turned up mainly in the CM and EM memory subsets, whereas EMRA was where CD8+ clones were enriched. SARS-CoV-2 specificity was not confirmed for the second-wave clones peaking on day 37.

PBMCs were isolated by Ficoll-Paque density gradient centrifugation. Clipping removes 0 bases from V and 6 bases from J, with 3 as the unmatched junction base count. Spanning cysteine to phenylalanine, the CDR3 consists of 16 amino acids. Only CDR3 DNA is held: 48 bases, read in frame from base 1. CDR1 and CDR2, looked up from the germline V gene (reference sequence), are SEHNR and FQNEAQ. For this clonotype: The specificity of this receptor is unknown. Qualities for individual bases were not recorded, and no much larger clone is one base off.

Sequencing was carried out with an Illumina NovaSeq 6000. TCRalpha and TCRbeta cDNA libraries were built by 5'RACE with constant-segment primers, adding sample barcodes and unique molecular identifiers. RNA was extracted from every sample with Trizol reagent. Amplification of the libraries took two PCR steps, and the second step added a second sample barcode plus Illumina TruSeq adapters. Sequencing of libraries was performed on an Illumina NovaSeq with 2 x 150 bp paired-end reads. Turning to the authors' computational methods: The reads were demultiplexed and collapsed into UMI-guided consensus sequences using migec v1.2.7. With mixcr v2.1.11, UMI consensuses were aligned to TRA and TRB V and J templates and assembled into clonotypes. Clonotypes were classified as expanded or contracted when called significant by both edgeR and NoisET, with noise models trained on biological replicates. edgeR calls used a false discovery rate-adjusted p below 0.01 and a log2 fold-change threshold of 1. As an exploratory analysis of dynamics, PCA with hierarchical clustering was applied to max-normalized trajectories of the 1000 most abundant clonotypes. Separately sequenced CD4+ and CD8+ repertoires were used to assign the CD4 or CD8 phenotype of responding clones. TCRdb handled the public reads itself, with Q25 trimming in fastp and clone calling in MiXCR, and kept productive beta chains. Each entry is one CDR3 protein sequence, shown with its most common DNA and genes. The V and J calls were not made by the authors but by TCRdb's processing. The sample records roughly 480,000 distinct CDR3 sequences, roughly 25% of which are singletons. The ten largest clones add up to approximately 12% of the sample.

The V and J genes are TRBV7-9 and TRBJ1-6, and 9 junction bases match TRBD1. The sequence derives from an adult woman who had mild COVID-19 (a few samples of this study predate the infection). The sample titles of this study are shuffled in the database, so cell type and time point are left out; the donor was told from shared clones. What was sequenced was PBMCs or a T cell subset sorted from them (not recorded which). The CDR3 here reads CASSLALGQGNSPLHF. At the DNA level, the sequence is TGTGCCAGCAGCTTAGCCCTGGGACAGGGTAATTCACCCCTCCACTTT.